This entry describes one T cell receptor beta chain. Its antigen is undetermined. TCRdb's table, derived via immunoSEQ multiplex PCR, lists solely in-frame clones and lacks some. The sample lists 60,000 to 75,000 clones; around 90% were seen once. This record belongs to a study of OX40 agonist ivuxolimab in advanced cancers. The wider study: Age averaged around 54 years (range roughly 20 to 90), and 80% to 90% were male. Earlier anti-PD-1, anti-PD-L1 or anti-CTLA-4 therapy was permitted; 30% to 45% had received some.

Individuals having autoimmune disease history or systemic immunosuppression were not enrolled. Study observations and caveats: Some nonresponders likewise displayed low normalized T-cell clonal expansion.

Germline CDR1 and CDR2: MNHEY and SMNVEV (reference sequence). The CDR3 extends over 12 amino acids. V shed 8 bases and J shed 2 bases, with 9 bases lying between them. The receptor was isolated from an adult with an advanced solid tumor such as melanoma, head and neck, liver or kidney cancer. The sample here was CD4+ or CD8+ T cells sorted from blood, taken in a trial of the OX40 agonist ivuxolimab. This sequence joins TRBV27 and TRBJ2-5; D may be TRBD1 (5 bases). The CDR3 sequence: CASSGPQETQYF. CDR3 DNA: TGTGCCAGCTCAGGGCCGCAAGAGACCCAGTACTTC.